This note documents a single TCR beta chain sequence. As yet, its antigen is unknown. This entry comes from a study of a mutant IDH1 vaccine in newly diagnosed glioma. Study-level background: There were approximately 62% males and 37.5% females among treated patients, whose mean age was about 40 years. Earlier therapy was either radiotherapy, temozolomide, or both, and most got both.

With 4 bases clipped from V and 5 bases from J, the junction kept 14 bases outside the gene matches. Per the germline V gene, CDR1 is MGHRA and CDR2 is YSYEKL. CDR3 size: 18 residues. Time point indicated: week 47, end of study. Every vaccine dose comprised 300 ug of mutant IDH1 20-mer peptide plus topical imiquimod. Study-level findings and limits: No link was apparently found between pseudoprogression and changes in top peripheral T cell clonotypes.

Some clones are missing from TCRdb's copy, which holds only in-frame ones; the method was immunoSEQ multiplex PCR. The sample records 30,000 to 35,000 clones, around 90% being singletons. The gene calls are TRBV4-1 and TRBJ1-2; 12 bases are a match to TRBD1. The material sequenced was PBMCs, taken from a glioma patient whose treatment included an IDH1 peptide vaccine. The TCR sequence derives from a woman aged 35 to 49 with glioma. This CDR3 reads CASSPITRDRGRSYGYTF. For the CDR3, the DNA is TGCGCCAGCAGCCCCATTACTAGGGACAGGGGGCGGTCGTATGGCTACACCTTC.